This entry describes one TCR beta chain. Antigen specificity is unknown. This CDR3 has 16 residues. V was clipped by 5 bases and J by 0 bases, with 13 bases between them. In germline, CDR1 is SEHNR, CDR2 FQNEAQ (reference sequence). This sample is part of a study of cytomegalovirus exposure and HLA in healthy donors. Broader study findings: Overall, under 200 TCR beta chains were annotated as cytomegalovirus-associated. There were reportedly fewer N-insertions in an Asian-associated ancestry cluster than the roughly 700-donor mean, in a later analysis. In a later analysis, compared with equally common non-associated chains, HLA-associated beta chains were more expanded. Rarity held for most TCR sequences, but there were some public TCRs that occurred in many donors.

Researchers ran the PCR with 60 Vbeta and 13 Jbeta primers. The table came from immunoSEQ multiplex PCR; TCRdb's copy has only in-frame clones and leaves some out. The table lists 100,000 to 150,000 clones, 77% of them singletons, with around 4% in the top ten. The TCR sequence derives from a male donor in good health and CMV-seropositive. The sample taken for sequencing was PBMCs. The chain couples TRBV7-9 to TRBJ2-2, with a tentative D call TRBD1 (6 bases). CDR3 DNA: TGTGCCAGCAGCCCACAGGGTAAATCGAACACCGGGGAGCTGTTTTTT. This encodes CASSPQGKSNTGELFF.